The following is a T cell receptor (beta chain) sequence with its context. This clonotype was counted only a few times. Its antigen specificity is not known. No much larger clone is present one base from it, and per-base qualities are unavailable. Sequencing was carried out with an Illumina NovaSeq 6000. TCR cDNA was synthesized by 5'RACE template switching, through which a universal primer site and unique molecular identifiers were introduced. cDNA synthesis was primed from both the TCR alpha and TCR beta constant segments. Libraries were amplified in two PCR steps, with sample barcodes and sequencing adapters added in the second step. Sequencing of the libraries was done on either Illumina HiSeq 2500 (2x100 bp) or NovaSeq (2x150 bp). Processing in the source paper ran as follows. MIGEC was used to demultiplex reads and collapse the reads into UMI consensus sequences, and MiXCR was used for V(D)J alignment. Vaccine-responding clonotypes were defined with edgeR using replicate PBMC samples, requiring FDR below 0.01 and a log2 fold change above 5 up to day 15. Bulk clonotypes were assigned CD4 or CD8 identity according to which sequenced CD4 or CD8 repertoire held them at higher abundance. In-frame beta chains were kept once TCRdb had trimmed the public reads at Q25 with fastp and called clones with MiXCR. Rows are combined by CDR3 protein, so each entry shows the most common genes and DNA. What appears here as the V and J calls and clone size reflects TCRdb's work, not the paper's. Here the sample has 300,000 to 400,000 distinct CDR3 sequences; around a tenth occur a single time. The ten largest clones add up to 3% to 3.5% of the sample.

This sample's treatment or condition label indicates: live attenuated yellow fever vaccine strain. PBMCs were isolated from peripheral blood using a standard Ficoll-Paque protocol. Dynabeads CD4 and CD8 positive selection kits were used to isolate CD4 and CD8 T-cell fractions. RNA was extracted with TriZol from bulk PBMCs, CD4 and CD8 fractions, and dextramer-positive and dextramer-negative fractions. This entry belongs to a study of T cells after yellow fever vaccination (dated by TCRdb to 2018 to 2020). Turning to the overall study: The SMART-Seq v4 Ultra Low Input RNA kit was used to prepare libraries from fractions with low cell numbers. To track T-cell clones before and after primary and booster YFV17D yellow fever vaccination, bulk TCR alpha and beta repertoires were sequenced longitudinally. Two healthy male donors, one aged 18 to 30 and one aged 30 to 39 years, were included in the cohort. Blood was drawn at multiple timepoints before and after primary and secondary immunization, with bulk PBMC replicates and cell subsets isolated.

Summary of the overall study and its limitations: A small fraction of clonotypes appeared in both the CD4 and CD8 compartments, likely as a result of convergent recombination. Only two donors were included in the study, so the extent to which the findings can be generalized is limited. Because abundant contaminating clonotypes from the bulk population could be contained in FACS-sorted repertoires, computational filtering was required. Most clones expanded after primary vaccination (around 97% of CD4 and approximately 90% of CD8) were re-detected after the booster, suggesting that broad memory maintenance occurred. The secondary T-cell response was weaker than the primary response but faster, peaking on day 5 instead of day 15.

This TCR derives from a man aged 18 to 29 who received the YFV17D yellow fever vaccine. The source was CD4+ T cells sorted from PBMCs, collected 45 days after the yellow fever booster vaccination.

At the DNA level, the sequence is TGTGCCAGCTCCCCGCGAGGTGGGGCAGATACGCAGTATTTT. The translation is CASSPRGGADTQYF. Recombination joined TRBV18 with TRBJ2-3; confidence is insufficient to name the D gene. V is cut by 6 bases and J by 4 bases, and the space between the germline ends is 14 bases. Reading the germline V gene gives CDR1 KGHSH and CDR2 LQKENI. From the cysteine through the phenylalanine, the CDR3 covers 14 amino acids. The read is trimmed to its CDR3 DNA, 42 bases read in frame from base 1.